The 18 T cell receptor beta chains below come from one sample, sequenced in a study of cytomegalovirus exposure and HLA in healthy donors (dated by TCRdb to about 2017). The library relied on the immunoSEQ multiplex PCR assay. A mixture of 60 forward primers for TCR Vbeta segments and 13 reverse primers for TCR Jbeta segments was used in the multiplex PCR. The immuneACCESS repertoire file appears here via TCRdb, limited to in-frame rearrangements. These files lack a portion of the clones; in checked studies, under half of the deficit traces to unresolved V genes, and the cause of the others is not known. The sample includes 85,000 to 130,000 clones, with more than 75% observed a single time. Together, the top ten hold 3% to 4.5% of the sample. Sequenced sample: PBMCs. The receptors originated from a woman in her forties or fifties in good health and CMV-seropositive.

CDR3 nucleotide sequence: TGTGCCAGCAGCCTAACAGGGGGTAGGGCCTATGGCTACACCTTC. Translating gives CASSLTGGRAYGYTF. The J gene is TRBJ1-2, the V gene TRBV9, with TRBD1 matching over 8 bases. This CDR3 is 15 amino acids long. J lost 4 bases, V lost 4 bases, and 9 bases had no gene match. From germline, CDR1 is SGDLS and CDR2 YYNGEE.

The chain couples TRBV6-6 to TRBJ1-1, with a tentative D call TRBD1 (6 bases). This CDR3 spans 14 amino acids. Per germline, CDR1 MNHNY and CDR2 SVGAGI (reference sequence). V was pared by 6 bases and J by 0 bases, with 11 bases between. CDR3 sequence: CASSRTDMNTEAFF. Written as DNA, the CDR3 is TGTGCCAGCAGCAGGACAGATATGAACACTGAAGCTTTCTTT.

The V gene is TRBV7-8, the J gene TRBJ1-1; weak D call: TRBD1 (6 bases). Trimming shortened V by 1 base and J by 1 base, and 10 bases separated the two germline ends. This CDR3 region has 15 residues. Germline V gene data show CDR1 as SGHVS and CDR2 as FQNEAQ. CDR3 protein: CASSLVSGANTEAFF. DNA for the CDR3: TGTGCCAGCAGCTTAGTTTCAGGGGCGAACACTGAAGCTTTCTTT. Drawing the rest from reference TRBV7-8 and TRBJ1-1, the complete variable domain is GAGVSQSPRYKVAKRGQDVALRCDPISGHVSLFWYQQALGQGPEFLTYFQNEAQLDKSGLPSDRFFAERPEGSVSTLKIQRTQQEDSAVYLCASSLVSGANTEAFFGQGTRLTVV.

The chain uses TRBV5-6 and TRBJ1-5; tentatively, D is TRBD1 (6 bases). V shed 2 bases and J shed 3 bases, with 9 bases lying between them. From germline, CDR1 is SGHDT and CDR2 YYEEEE. The CDR3 loop spans 14 amino acids. CDR3 protein: CASSLGGVNQPQHF. Written as DNA, the CDR3 is TGTGCCAGCAGCTTAGGGGGAGTCAATCAGCCCCAGCATTTT.

This clone was found a few times. This chain uses TRBV6-1 with TRBJ2-5; 7 bases line up with TRBD1. In germline, CDR1 is MNHNS, CDR2 SASEGT. J lost 1 base, V lost 2 bases, and 1 base had no gene match. The CDR3 consists of 14 residues. The CDR3, as DNA: TGTGCCAGCAGTGAATCAGGGGGCCAAGAGACCCAGTACTTC. It is translated as CASSESGGQETQYF.

V gene TRBV7-9 combines with J gene TRBJ1-3; D possibly corresponds to TRBD1 (5 bases). From germline, CDR1 is SEHNR and CDR2 FQNEAQ (reference sequence). CDR3 size: 12 residues. CDR3 amino acids: CGWGLSGNTIYF. CDR3 sequence (DNA): TGTGGATGGGGACTCTCTGGAAACACCATATATTTT.

The genes are TRBV6-6 and TRBJ2-7; TRBD2 might be the D (7 bases). V was clipped by 8 bases and J by 3 bases, with 20 bases between them. This CDR3 has 15 amino acids. CDR1 and CDR2 (germline): MNHNY, SVGAGI (reference sequence). In nucleotides, the CDR3 is TGTGCCAGCCTCCTTGGGGCGGGGGCAAGCTACGAGCAGTACTTC. This codes for CASLLGAGASYEQYF.

The chain links TRBV11-2 to TRBJ2-1; TRBD2 might be the D (5 bases). V shed 5 bases and J shed 4 bases, with 15 bases lying between them. CDR1 is SGHAT and CDR2 is FQNNGV in the germline V gene. The CDR3 extends over 15 amino acids. The CDR3 loop is CASSREGMGYNEQFF. CDR3 coding DNA: TGTGCCAGCAGCCGGGAAGGTATGGGATACAATGAGCAGTTCTTC.

The V gene is TRBV5-1, the J gene TRBJ1-1, with 7 positions matching TRBD1. Germline loops: CDR1 SGHRS, CDR2 YFSETQ. V shed 4 bases and J 4 bases; nucleotides not matched to a gene: 7. CDR3 length: 14 residues. CDR3 sequence reads: CASSPGQMSTEAFF. The CDR3 nucleotides are TGCGCCAGCAGCCCGGGACAGATGAGCACTGAAGCTTTCTTT.

The chain uses TRBV18 and TRBJ1-2; weak D call: TRBD1 (6 bases). The CDR3 totals 13 residues. CDR1 is KGHSH, CDR2 LQKENI, per germline. Trimming took 3 bases from V and 6 from J, leaving 11 bases between them. CDR3 sequence: CASSPIAGDGYTF. The CDR3 DNA reads as TGTGCCAGCTCACCCATCGCAGGGGATGGCTACACCTTC.

This chain uses TRBV10-3 with TRBJ2-3; TRBD2 aligns across 7 bases. V lost 0 bases, J lost 3 bases, and 9 bases stayed unmatched. The CDR3 spans 17 residues. CDR1 is ENHRY and CDR2 is SYGVKD in the germline V gene. CDR3 DNA: TGTGCCATCAGTGAGTCGATGATAGCGGGTGGGACAGATACGCAGTATTTT. Residues: CAISESMIAGGTDTQYF.

The V and J genes are TRBV25-1 and TRBJ1-1; 8 nucleotides agree with TRBD1. Germline CDR1 reads MGHDK; CDR2 reads SYGVNS. This CDR3 region has 18 residues. J gave up 5 bases and V 4 bases, and 18 bases lay outside the gene matches. CDR3 region: CASSASISRDRFGTEAFF. The CDR3 coding sequence is TGTGCCAGCAGTGCCTCGATCTCTCGGGACAGGTTTGGGACTGAAGCTTTCTTT.

Remarks on this clone: This CDR3 is also generated by other DNA sequences in the sample. The chain employs TRBV19 and TRBJ1-2; D call uncertain. The V gene's germline CDR1 is LNHDA and CDR2 SQIVND (reference sequence). The CDR3 contains 14 residues. V was pared by 1 base and J by 5 bases, with 11 bases between. CDR3 coding DNA: TGTGCCAGTAGTATAGCTGGAGGGAATTATGGCTACACCTTC. Amino acid sequence: CASSIAGGNYGYTF.

This chain connects TRBV19 to TRBJ1-5, with unresolved D. From germline, CDR1 is LNHDA and CDR2 SQIVND (reference sequence). The V end lost 5 bases, the J end lost 0 bases, and 20 bases lay between the germline ends. This CDR3 contains 18 residues. The CDR3 DNA is TGTGCCAGTAGTTCCCCCAAAGGAGGAGTTTATAGCAATCAGCCCCAGCATTTT. Its protein product is CASSSPKGGVYSNQPQHF.

The V gene is TRBV20-1, the J gene TRBJ1-1, with D uncertain. Trimming removed 1 base from V and 6 bases from J, with 6 bases in between. Germline CDR1 reads DFQATT; CDR2 reads SNEGSKA (reference sequence). This CDR3 contains 11 residues. The CDR3 region is CSARVAAEAFF. In DNA, the CDR3 is TGCAGTGCTAGAGTGGCCGCTGAAGCTTTCTTT.

The chain is built from TRBV18 and TRBJ1-1, with 9 bases matching TRBD1. V lost 0 bases to trimming and J lost 8 bases; unmatched junction nucleotides: 4. The CDR3 consists of 14 residues. Per germline, CDR1 KGHSH and CDR2 LQKENI. The CDR3 here is CASSPPGDREEAFF. The CDR3 nucleotides read TGTGCCAGCTCACCACCCGGGGACAGGGAGGAAGCTTTCTTT.

This clone has just one count. V is TRBV19 and J is TRBJ2-5; D is uncertain. Germline loops: CDR1 LNHDA, CDR2 SQIVND (reference sequence). V was shortened by 0 bases and J by 2 bases, with 4 bases between the two germline ends. This CDR3 is 13 amino acids long. CDR3: CASSIDSQETQYF. As DNA, the CDR3 is TGTGCCAGTAGTATAGACAGTCAAGAGACCCAGTACTTC. Complete variable domain (other parts from reference TRBV19 and TRBJ2-5): DGGITQSPKYLFRKEGQNVTLSCEQNLNHDAMYWYRQDPGQGLRLIYYSQIVNDFQKGDIAEGYSVSREKKESFPLTVTSAQKNPTAFYLCASSIDSQETQYFGPGTRLLVL.

The V gene is TRBV30, the J gene TRBJ1-1; weak D call: TRBD1 (5 bases). Germline V lookup: CDR1 GTSNPN, CDR2 SVGIG (reference sequence). This CDR3 is 13 amino acids long. The ends were cut back, 5 bases at V and 9 bases at J, with 19 bases in the middle. The CDR3 bases are TGTGCCTGGGAGGGAGGGGATCGCCTAAAAGCTTTCTTT. Protein product: CAWEGGDRLKAFF.